The source of this T cell receptor (beta chain) is a study of T cells in tumors after PD-1 blockade. Background on the study: No patient had prior checkpoint blockade, systemic immunosuppression, or radiotherapy within 4 weeks. Patients received pembrolizumab 200 mg every 3 weeks or cemiplimab 350 mg every 2 weeks. Peripheral blood samples averaged approximately 37,000 unique clonotypes and 95,000 to 120,000 templates.

V was shortened by 0 bases and J by 0 bases, with 13 bases between the two germline ends. Germline CDR1 is SGDLS and CDR2 is YYNGEE. The length of the CDR3 is 17 residues. Input was about 550 ng to 6,004 ng of genomic DNA from tumor or blood. Only in-frame clones appear in the TCRdb table, and some are missing; sequencing was by immunoSEQ multiplex PCR. The sample comprises approximately 59,000 clones, around three quarters of which are singletons, and around an eighth rests with the top ten. Sequencing used PBMCs, obtained before anti-PD-1 treatment. This rearrangement joins TRBV9 to TRBJ1-5, with a tentative D call TRBD1 (5 bases). The clonotype comes from a human donor with basal cell carcinoma. The CDR3 here is CASSVAADTYSNQPQHF. The CDR3 coding sequence is TGTGCCAGCAGCGTAGCCGCGGACACATATAGCAATCAGCCCCAGCATTTT.